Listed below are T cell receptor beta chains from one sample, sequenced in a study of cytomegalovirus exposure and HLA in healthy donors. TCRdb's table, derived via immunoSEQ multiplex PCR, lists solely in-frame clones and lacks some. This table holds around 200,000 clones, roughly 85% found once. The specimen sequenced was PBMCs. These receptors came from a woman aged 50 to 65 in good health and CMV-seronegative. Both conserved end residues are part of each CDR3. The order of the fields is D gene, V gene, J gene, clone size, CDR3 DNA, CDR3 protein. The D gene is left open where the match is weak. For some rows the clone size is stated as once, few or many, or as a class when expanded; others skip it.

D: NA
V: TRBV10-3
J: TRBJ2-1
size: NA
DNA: TGTGCCATCAGTGACTCCCATACACCCTCCTACAATGAGCAGTTCTTC
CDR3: CAISDSHTPSYNEQFF

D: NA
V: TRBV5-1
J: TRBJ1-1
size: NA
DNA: TGCGCCAGCAGCTGGAGTCAGGGAATGAACACTGAAGCTTTCTTT
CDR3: CASSWSQGMNTEAFF

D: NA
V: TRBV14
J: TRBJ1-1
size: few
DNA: TGTGCCAGCAGCCTTAGTCCTGAGGGTGAAGCTTTCTTT
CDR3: CASSLSPEGEAFF

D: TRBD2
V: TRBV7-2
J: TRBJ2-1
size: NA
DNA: TGTGCCAGCAGCCCTCTCGGACTAGCGGGAGCCAATGAGCAGTTCTTC
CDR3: CASSPLGLAGANEQFF

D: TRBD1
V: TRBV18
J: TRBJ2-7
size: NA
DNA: TGTGCCAGCTCACCACCCGACAGGGATTTTTACGAGCAGTACTTC
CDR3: CASSPPDRDFYEQYF

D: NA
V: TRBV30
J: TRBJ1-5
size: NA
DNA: TGTGCCTGGAGTGTAAACGGTCCGCAGCCCCAGCATTTT
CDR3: CAWSVNGPQPQHF

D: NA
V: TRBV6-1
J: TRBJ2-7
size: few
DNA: TGTGCCAGCAGTGAAGCCCTGATGAAGGGAGGCTACGAGCAGTACTTC
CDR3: CASSEALMKGGYEQYF

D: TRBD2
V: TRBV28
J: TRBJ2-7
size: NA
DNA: TGTGCCAGCAGTTCGGCGACTAGCGGTACCTACGAGCAGTACTTC
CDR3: CASSSATSGTYEQYF

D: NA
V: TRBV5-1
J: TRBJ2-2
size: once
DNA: TGCGCCAGCAGCCCGGCCAGGGCGAACACCGGGGAGCTGTTTTTT
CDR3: CASSPARANTGELFF

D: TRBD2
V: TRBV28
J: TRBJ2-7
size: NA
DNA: TGTGCCAGCAGCCGATGGACTAGCGGTTACGAGCAGTACTTC
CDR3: CASSRWTSGYEQYF

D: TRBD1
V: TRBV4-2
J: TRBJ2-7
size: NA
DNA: TGTGCCAGCAGCCAAGGGGGACAGGGTTCCAACGAGCAGTACTTC
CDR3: CASSQGGQGSNEQYF

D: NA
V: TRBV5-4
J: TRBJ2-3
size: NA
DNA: TGTGCCAGCAGCAAGCTCATAAGCACAGATACGCAGTATTTT
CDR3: CASSKLISTDTQYF

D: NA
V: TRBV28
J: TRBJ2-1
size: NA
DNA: TGTGCCAGCAGTTTCTCGGTTTACAATGAGCAGTTCTTC
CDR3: CASSFSVYNEQFF

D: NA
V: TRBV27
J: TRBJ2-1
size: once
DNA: TGTGCCAGCAGTTTATCCGGGGGTGGGGAGCAGTTCTTC
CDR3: CASSLSGGGEQFF

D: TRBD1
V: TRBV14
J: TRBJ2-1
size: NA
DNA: TGTGCCAGCAGACCACAGGGGGCTAACTACAATGAGCAGTTCTTC
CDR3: CASRPQGANYNEQFF

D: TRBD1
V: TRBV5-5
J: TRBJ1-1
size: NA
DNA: TGTGCCAGCAGCAAGGACAGGGGAGCTGAAGCTTTCTTT
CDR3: CASSKDRGAEAFF

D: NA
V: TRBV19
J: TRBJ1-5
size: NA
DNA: TGTGCCAGTAGTGCCCCGCTGGGGGCGAGCAATCAGCCCCAGCATTTT
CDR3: CASSAPLGASNQPQHF

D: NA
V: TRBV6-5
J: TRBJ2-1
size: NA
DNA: TGTGCCAGCAGCAGACAATGGCGGGATGAGCAGTTCTTC
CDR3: CASSRQWRDEQFF

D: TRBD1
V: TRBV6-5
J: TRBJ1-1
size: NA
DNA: TGTGCCAGCAGTACGGACAGGGGGGACACTGAAGCTTTCTTT
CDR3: CASSTDRGDTEAFF

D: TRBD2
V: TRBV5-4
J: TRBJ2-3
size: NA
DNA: TGTGCCAGCAGCTTTGGAATAGCGGGAGGCCAAGCAGATACGCAGTATTTT
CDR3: CASSFGIAGGQADTQYF

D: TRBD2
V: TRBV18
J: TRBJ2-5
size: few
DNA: TGTGCCAGCTCACCAGCGGGAGGTCAAGAGACCCAGTACTTC
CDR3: CASSPAGGQETQYF

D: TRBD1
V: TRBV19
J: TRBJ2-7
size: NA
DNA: TGTGCCAGTAGTCCACGGGACAGGTCCCACGAGCAGTACTTC
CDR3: CASSPRDRSHEQYF

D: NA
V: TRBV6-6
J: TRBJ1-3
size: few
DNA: TGTGCCAGCAGTTCCCCGACAGAAACCTCTGGAAACACCATATATTTT
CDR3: CASSSPTETSGNTIYF

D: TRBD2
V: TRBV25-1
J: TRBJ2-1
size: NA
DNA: TGTGCCAGTGTAATTAGCGGGAGTATGTATGAGCAGTTCTTC
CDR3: CASVISGSMYEQFF

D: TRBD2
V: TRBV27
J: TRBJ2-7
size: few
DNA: TGTGCCAGCAGTTTTCTTAGCGGGAGGGCCCTCGAGCAGTACTTC
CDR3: CASSFLSGRALEQYF

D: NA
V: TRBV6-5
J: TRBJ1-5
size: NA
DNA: TGTGCCAGCAGTTACAAGAAGGAGCAGCCCCAGCATTTT
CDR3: CASSYKKEQPQHF

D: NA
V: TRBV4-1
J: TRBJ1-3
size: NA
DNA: TGCGCCAGCAGCTCCGAACAGTCGGGAAACACCATATATTTT
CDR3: CASSSEQSGNTIYF

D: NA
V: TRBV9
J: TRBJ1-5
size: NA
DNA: TGTGCCAGCAGCTTACAGGGTTATAGCAATCAGCCCCAGCATTTT
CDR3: CASSLQGYSNQPQHF

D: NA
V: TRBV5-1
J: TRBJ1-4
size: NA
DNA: TGCGCCAGCAGCCCCCCCCAGGGGCCAGGGGAAAAACTGTTTTTT
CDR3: CASSPPQGPGEKLFF